Sequencing of this T cell receptor (beta chain) was carried out in a study of cytomegalovirus exposure and HLA in healthy donors. For the study at large: There were fewer than 130 million unique TCR beta sequences, drawn from around 180 million T cells, in an earlier analysis. Overall study findings and caveats: The authors listed approximately 160 TCR beta chains as cytomegalovirus-associated.

There are 15 residues in the CDR3. The PCR was carried out with 60 Vbeta primers and 13 Jbeta primers. The protocol was immunoSEQ multiplex PCR, while the TCRdb copy is restricted to in-frame clones and leaves out a portion. The table lists 100,000 to 150,000 clones, 75% to 85% of them singletons. As regards this clone: What it recognizes is unknown.

This chain joins TRBV21-1 and TRBJ1-5; the table calls TRBD1, which could not be checked here. TRBV21-1 is given as a pseudogene. Sample: PBMCs. This TCR derives from a man aged 40-49 years in good health and CMV-seronegative. As DNA, the CDR3 is TGTGCCAGCAACTCGGGACAGGGGGTAAATCAGCCCCAGCATTTT. Protein sequence: CASNSGQGVNQPQHF.